These T cell receptor beta chains were read from a single sample in a study of shared clonotypes between healthy human individuals. Data came from immunoSEQ multiplex PCR; TCRdb stores just in-frame clones and leaves some out. Of about 680,000 clones in the sample, approximately 90% were seen once. The sequenced sample consisted of naive CD8+ T cells sorted from blood. These TCRs come from a man younger than 45 in good health. Each CDR3 is given with its conserved first and last residue. A D gene is named only where the DNA matches it firmly. Size is omitted from some rows. Given values are once, few, many or a class for expanded clones.

V gene	D gene	clone size	J gene	CDR3 DNA	CDR3 protein
TRBV7-9	NA	once	TRBJ2-1	TGTGCCAGCAGTTCCACGGGAGCGGGCAATGAGCAGTTCTTC	CASSSTGAGNEQFF
TRBV7-9	NA	NA	TRBJ1-5	TGTGCCAGCAGCTTAGCGGGAGGGAGGCCCCAGCATTTT	CASSLAGGRPQHF
TRBV29-1	TRBD2	NA	TRBJ2-1	TGCAGCGTTGCGGGACTAGCGGGGCTAGTCTCCTACAATGAGCAGTTCTTC	CSVAGLAGLVSYNEQFF
TRBV27	TRBD2	once	TRBJ2-3	TGTGCCAGCAGTAGAGGGACTAGCGGGAGTAGGACAGATACGCAGTATTTT	CASSRGTSGSRTDTQYF
TRBV4-3	NA	NA	TRBJ2-3	TGCGCCAGCAGCCAAGACGGTGCGGGGAGGATAGATACGCAGTATTTT	CASSQDGAGRIDTQYF
TRBV27	TRBD1	NA	TRBJ2-7	TGTGCCAGCAGTTTATCAGGGACAGCAGTTGACTCCTACGAGCAGTACTTC	CASSLSGTAVDSYEQYF
TRBV4-3	NA	NA	TRBJ2-7	TGCGCCAGCAGCCAGTTTCAAGGCAACGAGCAGTACTTC	CASSQFQGNEQYF
TRBV19	TRBD2	once	TRBJ2-7	TGTGCCAGTAGTATAAGGCTAGCGGGATACGAGCAGTACTTC	CASSIRLAGYEQYF
TRBV10-3	TRBD1	NA	TRBJ2-1	TGTGCCATCAGTGAGCCACCGGGACAGGGGGTTAGGGAGCAGTTCTTC	CAISEPPGQGVREQFF
TRBV11-3	TRBD1	NA	TRBJ2-1	TGTGCCAGCAGCTTAGGGTACCGGGACAGGGAAGATGAGCAGTTCTTC	CASSLGYRDREDEQFF
TRBV11-2	NA	once	TRBJ2-7	TGTGCCAGCAGCTCACTGGCCTACGAGCAGTACTTC	CASSSLAYEQYF
TRBV7-9	TRBD1	NA	TRBJ2-7	TGCGCCAGCAGCCAAATAGACAGGGATCCCCTCGAGCAGTACTTC	CASSQIDRDPLEQYF
TRBV5-4	TRBD2	NA	TRBJ2-2	TGTGCCAGCAGCTTGATGGCGGGAGGGTCGGGCACCGGGGAGCTGTTTTTT	CASSLMAGGSGTGELFF
TRBV5-5	TRBD1	NA	TRBJ2-3	TGTGCCAGCAGCAAAGACAGGGGTCAGCTCACAGATACGCAGTATTTT	CASSKDRGQLTDTQYF
TRBV15	NA	NA	TRBJ1-1	TGTGCCACCAGCAGAGCAGGCTCGAACACTGAAGCTTTCTTT	CATSRAGSNTEAFF
TRBV9	TRBD1	NA	TRBJ1-1	TGTGCCAGCAGCGGACAGGGGGTTGACACTGAAGCTTTCTTT	CASSGQGVDTEAFF
TRBV2	NA	NA	TRBJ2-7	TGTGCCAGCAGTGAAGCCTGGCAGGGAAGATACGAGCAGTACTTC	CASSEAWQGRYEQYF
TRBV5-1	NA	NA	TRBJ2-1	TGCGCCAGCAGCTGGGGTAGAGGGGCGGGTAATGAGCAGTTCTTC	CASSWGRGAGNEQFF
TRBV9	TRBD1	NA	TRBJ2-5	TGTGCCAGCAGCGGAACCAGGGGGCGACGAGAGACCCAGTACTTC	CASSGTRGRRETQYF
TRBV6-4	TRBD1	few	TRBJ2-2	TGTGCCAGCAGACCGGGACAGGAGCCCACCGGGGAGCTGTTTTTT	CASRPGQEPTGELFF
TRBV11-1	NA	NA	TRBJ1-1	TGTGCCAGCAGCTTAGAGGGGGGCACTGAAGCTTTCTTT	CASSLEGGTEAFF
TRBV4-1	NA	NA	TRBJ2-5	TGCGCCAGCAGCCAAGAAACGAGCGGCAGTGAAGAGACCCAGTACTTC	CASSQETSGSEETQYF
TRBV27	TRBD1	NA	TRBJ1-1	TGTGCCAGCAGTTTTTATCAGGGGGTAGACGAAGCTTTCTTT	CASSFYQGVDEAFF
TRBV19	TRBD2	NA	TRBJ2-7	TGTGCCACCTCAGTGGCTAGCGGGACCCTGTACGAGCAGTACTTC	CATSVASGTLYEQYF
TRBV13	NA	NA	TRBJ2-2	TGTGCCAGCAGCTTAAGACAGGCTTACACCGGGGAGCTGTTTTTT	CASSLRQAYTGELFF
TRBV27	NA	NA	TRBJ2-6	TGTGCCAGTACCTCTGGGGCCAACGTCCTGACTTTC	CASTSGANVLTF
TRBV29-1	NA	NA	TRBJ2-5	TGCAGCGTCGTTGACAGCCAAGAGACCCAGTACTTC	CSVVDSQETQYF
TRBV6-1	NA	few	TRBJ2-7	TGTGCCAGCAGCCTACGATCGCTACCCTACGAGCAGTACTTC	CASSLRSLPYEQYF
TRBV9	TRBD2	NA	TRBJ2-3	TGTGCCAGCAGCACTCTCTGGACTAGATCCCGCACAGATACGCAGTATTTT	CASSTLWTRSRTDTQYF
TRBV27	NA	NA	TRBJ2-7	TGTGCCAGCAGTTCTGACTACGAGCAGTACTTC	CASSSDYEQYF
TRBV20-1	NA	NA	TRBJ2-3	TGCAGTGCTAGTACAGATACGCAGTATTTT	CSASTDTQYF
TRBV5-8	TRBD1	NA	TRBJ2-7	TGTGCCAGCAGCGCCGCCGGGACAGGGGTTTACGAGCAGTACTTC	CASSAAGTGVYEQYF
TRBV5-1	TRBD2	NA	TRBJ2-1	TGCGCCAGCAGCTCGATAGCGGGTTCCCGGCACAATGAGCAGTTCTTC	CASSSIAGSRHNEQFF
TRBV4-1	NA	NA	TRBJ2-3	TGCGCCAGCAGCCAAGGGGAATCAGGCACAGATACGCAGTATTTT	CASSQGESGTDTQYF
TRBV25-1	TRBD2	NA	TRBJ2-7	TGTGCCAGCAGTGAGGGACTAGCCTCCGAGCAGTACTTC	CASSEGLASEQYF
TRBV5-1	NA	NA	TRBJ2-3	TGCGCCAGCAGCTTGGCCGTCGGGGATACGCAGTATTTT	CASSLAVGDTQYF
TRBV20-1	NA	once	TRBJ1-1	TGCAGTGCCATGTCCTCTGAAGCTTTCTTT	CSAMSSEAFF
TRBV28	NA	NA	TRBJ1-2	TGTGCCAGCAGCCCGGGGCAGGTCTATGGCTACACCTTC	CASSPGQVYGYTF
TRBV7-6	NA	NA	TRBJ2-3	TGTGCCAGCAGCTGGGTAGGGGGCACAGATACGCAGTATTTT	CASSWVGGTDTQYF
TRBV27	TRBD1	once	TRBJ1-1	TGTGCCAGCAGTCCCGCGGAGGGGGCGCTTCCGAACACTGAAGCTTTCTTT	CASSPAEGALPNTEAFF
TRBV29-1	TRBD2	NA	TRBJ2-1	TGCAGCCTAAGCGGGAGCTCCTACAATGAGCAGTTCTTC	CSLSGSSYNEQFF
TRBV10-3	NA	NA	TRBJ2-7	TGTGCCATCAGTGAGTCGATTCGGAATGAGCAGTACTTC	CAISESIRNEQYF